Listed below are T cell receptor beta chains from one sample, sequenced in a study of TIL therapy for anti-PD-1-resistant metastatic lung cancer. Sequencing used immunoSEQ multiplex PCR; TCRdb keeps in-frame clones, though not all of them. This sample has about 46,000 clones, with approximately 86% found just once. Sequenced here: blood, sampled at baseline. Receptor source: a person aged 25 to 79 with non-small cell lung cancer. The CDR3 runs from the conserved cysteine through the conserved F or W. The order of the fields is clone size, V gene, CDR3 length, J gene, CDR3 protein. Clone size appears in some rows only: once, few, many, or a class for an expanded clone.

clone size: NA; V gene: TRBV7-9; CDR3 length: 14; J gene: TRBJ1-1; CDR3 protein: CASSLPAANTEAFF
clone size: NA; V gene: TRBV5-1; CDR3 length: 20; J gene: TRBJ2-7; CDR3 protein: CASSFLLLGRGDFGVSEQYF
clone size: NA; V gene: TRBV20-1; CDR3 length: 11; J gene: TRBJ1-2; CDR3 protein: CSARGYYGYTF
clone size: NA; V gene: TRBV7-2; CDR3 length: 13; J gene: TRBJ1-1; CDR3 protein: CASSTGEFAEAFF
clone size: NA; V gene: TRBV30; CDR3 length: 15; J gene: TRBJ2-5; CDR3 protein: CAQTPTGGGGETQYF
clone size: once; V gene: TRBV7-9; CDR3 length: 14; J gene: TRBJ2-5; CDR3 protein: CASSPVGEQETQYF
clone size: NA; V gene: TRBV7-2; CDR3 length: 16; J gene: TRBJ2-6; CDR3 protein: CASSSTGSSGANVLAF
clone size: NA; V gene: TRBV28; CDR3 length: 16; J gene: TRBJ2-1; CDR3 protein: CASSALLRDPGNEQFF
clone size: NA; V gene: TRBV6-2/TRBV6-3; CDR3 length: 17; J gene: TRBJ1-4; CDR3 protein: CASSYTYRSATNEKLFF
clone size: NA; V gene: TRBV11-2; CDR3 length: 15; J gene: TRBJ2-1; CDR3 protein: CASSLQARGLAEQFF
clone size: NA; V gene: TRBV30; CDR3 length: 13; J gene: TRBJ2-3; CDR3 protein: CAWSVGIVDTQYF
clone size: NA; V gene: TRBV5-6; CDR3 length: 15; J gene: TRBJ1-2; CDR3 protein: CASSLGPPVKNGYTF
clone size: NA; V gene: TRBV29-1; CDR3 length: 13; J gene: TRBJ2-7; CDR3 protein: CSVVTEFSYEQYF
clone size: NA; V gene: TRBV12-3/TRBV12-4; CDR3 length: 13; J gene: TRBJ2-1; CDR3 protein: CASSHGPYNEQFF
clone size: NA; V gene: TRBV6-5; CDR3 length: 15; J gene: TRBJ1-5; CDR3 protein: CASSNGQASNQPQHF
clone size: NA; V gene: TRBV28; CDR3 length: 15; J gene: TRBJ1-6; CDR3 protein: CASSAVQGYNSPLHF
clone size: NA; V gene: TRBV10-2; CDR3 length: 11; J gene: TRBJ2-2; CDR3 protein: CASSDMGELFF
clone size: NA; V gene: TRBV7-6; CDR3 length: 17; J gene: TRBJ2-1; CDR3 protein: CASSLSAGGRTYNEQFF
clone size: NA; V gene: TRBV4-3; CDR3 length: 15; J gene: TRBJ2-5; CDR3 protein: CASSPVPGGRETQYF
clone size: NA; V gene: TRBV7-2; CDR3 length: 15; J gene: TRBJ2-5; CDR3 protein: CASSPRGADLETQYF
clone size: NA; V gene: TRBV7-9; CDR3 length: 15; J gene: TRBJ2-2; CDR3 protein: CASSPGLEKYRELFF
clone size: NA; V gene: TRBV2; CDR3 length: 14; J gene: TRBJ1-2; CDR3 protein: CASSDRTGNYGYTF
clone size: NA; V gene: TRBV5-4; CDR3 length: 16; J gene: TRBJ2-1; CDR3 protein: CASSLYSTGGGNEQFF
clone size: NA; V gene: TRBV6-5; CDR3 length: 14; J gene: TRBJ2-5; CDR3 protein: CASRVNVGGETQYF
clone size: NA; V gene: TRBV9; CDR3 length: 15; J gene: TRBJ2-1; CDR3 protein: CASSSRTGSDNEQFF
clone size: NA; V gene: TRBV3-1/TRBV3-2; CDR3 length: 15; J gene: TRBJ2-5; CDR3 protein: CASSQDWRFGETQYF
clone size: NA; V gene: TRBV4-2; CDR3 length: 16; J gene: TRBJ2-1; CDR3 protein: CASSKAGTSGYGEQFF
clone size: NA; V gene: TRBV6-5; CDR3 length: 14; J gene: TRBJ2-7; CDR3 protein: CASSYRSATYEQYF
clone size: NA; V gene: TRBV6-5; CDR3 length: 15; J gene: TRBJ1-2; CDR3 protein: CASSYSWTGGYGYTF
clone size: once; V gene: TRBV5-1; CDR3 length: 16; J gene: TRBJ2-3; CDR3 protein: CASSSGTSGTTDTQYF
clone size: NA; V gene: TRBV7-9; CDR3 length: 14; J gene: TRBJ2-4; CDR3 protein: CASSLAEGKNIQYF
clone size: NA; V gene: TRBV25-1; CDR3 length: 13; J gene: TRBJ1-1; CDR3 protein: CASSPTGRRGAFF
clone size: once; V gene: TRBV30; CDR3 length: 14; J gene: TRBJ1-1; CDR3 protein: CAYSPGQGGTEAFF
clone size: once; V gene: TRBV6-5; CDR3 length: 13; J gene: TRBJ1-5; CDR3 protein: CASSQGFGQPQHF
clone size: NA; V gene: TRBV6-5; CDR3 length: 14; J gene: TRBJ2-7; CDR3 protein: CASRAGTGGYEQYF
clone size: few; V gene: TRBV12-3/TRBV12-4; CDR3 length: 13; J gene: TRBJ1-5; CDR3 protein: CASREGRNQPQHF
clone size: NA; V gene: TRBV2; CDR3 length: 14; J gene: TRBJ2-7; CDR3 protein: CASSVQGRMGEQYF
clone size: NA; V gene: TRBV6-5; CDR3 length: 15; J gene: TRBJ2-1; CDR3 protein: CASVERTSGGNEQFF
clone size: NA; V gene: TRBV28; CDR3 length: 15; J gene: TRBJ1-6; CDR3 protein: CASSLVQYGNSPLHF
clone size: NA; V gene: TRBV6-5; CDR3 length: 16; J gene: TRBJ1-4; CDR3 protein: CASSYSPTGTNEKLFF
clone size: NA; V gene: TRBV4-2; CDR3 length: 15; J gene: TRBJ2-3; CDR3 protein: CASSQVASETDTQYF
clone size: NA; V gene: TRBV15; CDR3 length: 14; J gene: TRBJ2-7; CDR3 protein: CATSRGTGSYEQYF
clone size: NA; V gene: TRBV7-8; CDR3 length: 13; J gene: TRBJ2-1; CDR3 protein: CASSSGLADEQFF
clone size: NA; V gene: TRBV5-4; CDR3 length: 13; J gene: TRBJ2-4; CDR3 protein: CASSSDGLNIQYF
clone size: few; V gene: TRBV3-1/TRBV3-2; CDR3 length: 15; J gene: TRBJ1-6; CDR3 protein: CASSQFAGENSPLHF
clone size: NA; V gene: TRBV11-3; CDR3 length: 13; J gene: TRBJ2-2; CDR3 protein: CASSSRVSGELFF
clone size: once; V gene: TRBV5-6; CDR3 length: 15; J gene: TRBJ1-4; CDR3 protein: CASSLRSGNNEKLFF
clone size: NA; V gene: TRBV11-2; CDR3 length: 12; J gene: TRBJ2-5; CDR3 protein: CASSPRTETQYF
clone size: NA; V gene: TRBV28; CDR3 length: 12; J gene: TRBJ1-2; CDR3 protein: CASSPGPYGYTF
clone size: NA; V gene: TRBV9; CDR3 length: 15; J gene: TRBJ1-2; CDR3 protein: CASSVGKTEDYGYTF
clone size: NA; V gene: TRBV30; CDR3 length: 12; J gene: TRBJ2-5; CDR3 protein: CAWSGGWETQYF
clone size: few; V gene: TRBV7-3; CDR3 length: 14; J gene: TRBJ1-3; CDR3 protein: CASSLTSQGNTIYF
clone size: few; V gene: TRBV12-3/TRBV12-4; CDR3 length: 13; J gene: TRBJ1-5; CDR3 protein: CASSFRTGQPQHF
clone size: NA; V gene: TRBV6-2/TRBV6-3; CDR3 length: 13; J gene: TRBJ1-5; CDR3 protein: CASSYGQNQPQHF
clone size: NA; V gene: TRBV27; CDR3 length: 16; J gene: TRBJ1-5; CDR3 protein: CATRAKGGSANQPQHF